The clone carrying this T cell receptor (beta chain) has only a few counts. This record comes from a study of blood T cell repertoires in COVID-19. Background on the study: Italy, Spain and the United States were the sources of the convalescent and acute COVID-19 samples. Nucleic acid was either cDNA or gDNA, and it came from T cells, B-cell-depleted T cells, or PBMCs.

Repertoires were generated with immunoSEQ multiplex PCR, while TCRdb's copy carries only in-frame clones and drops some. The data contain under 300,000 clones, approximately 82% of them singletons. V shed 3 bases and J shed 5 bases, with 6 bases lying between them. The CDR3 contains 12 residues. The germline V gene has CDR1 SGHAT and CDR2 FQNNGV. This sequence originates from a man older than 75 with acute or convalescent COVID-19. This sequence joins TRBV11-2 and TRBJ2-3; TRBD2 is a possible D gene (5 bases). Sequencing used peripheral blood. For the CDR3, the DNA is TGTGCCAGCAGCTTCCGGGGAGATACGCAGTATTTT. Its protein product is CASSFRGDTQYF.